This T cell receptor (beta chain) stems from a study of T cell responses to AZD1222 COVID-19 vaccine. J gave up 5 bases and V 6 bases, and 12 bases lay outside the gene matches. This CDR3 has 15 residues. The germline gives CDR1 PRHDT, CDR2 FYEKMQ (reference sequence). TCRdb's table, derived via immunoSEQ multiplex PCR, lists solely in-frame clones and lacks some. This sample carries more than 150,000 clones, approximately 90% of them seen once, and the ten largest clones take about 6%. Study-wide findings and caveats: White British ancestry dominated among donors, who included more females, and clonal diversity was possibly underestimated. Reports indicate that nearly half of spike-specific TCRs are directed at unmutated variant regions.

Turning to this clone: Its target is unknown.

The source is an adult in good health. The V and J genes are TRBV13 and TRBJ1-1; TRBD1 matches 7 bases. Source: peripheral blood, taken on day 0 of AZD1222 vaccination. In nucleotides, the CDR3 is TGTGCCAGCAGACAAATAGACAGGGTAGGAACTGAAGCTTTCTTT. This sequence encodes CASRQIDRVGTEAFF.